This T cell receptor (beta chain) comes out of a study of cytomegalovirus exposure and HLA in healthy donors. Study-wide results and limits: When analyzed later, a missense DCLRE1C variant was found to be linked to TCR beta V- and J-gene trimming.

A word on this clone: Its antigen is not known.

Both 60 Vbeta primers and 13 Jbeta primers went into the PCR. This table comes from immunoSEQ multiplex PCR, and its TCRdb copy is limited to in-frame clones, with some not included. The data show 100,000 or so clones, with around 72% seen just once and about 5.3% held by the top ten. This CDR3 spans 16 amino acids. In germline, CDR1 is MRHNA, CDR2 SNTAGT. V lost 3 bases and J lost 4, with 15 bases in between. Sequenced: PBMCs. The rearrangement uses TRBV6-4 and TRBJ2-2; D is possibly TRBD1 (6 bases). This sequence was found in a male donor in good health and CMV-seronegative. The CDR3 protein is CASSEGQTFSTGELFF. Written as DNA, the CDR3 is TGTGCCAGCAGTGAGGGACAAACATTCAGCACCGGGGAGCTGTTTTTT.